This TCR beta chain appears in the sequencing data of a study of blood T cell repertoires in COVID-19. Clones were sequenced by immunoSEQ multiplex PCR, and TCRdb holds only the in-frame ones, with some missing. The sample contains around 300,000 clones, around 89% of which appear only once. The CDR3 has 14 amino acids. V dropped 3 bases and J dropped 12; count of bases not matched to a gene: 6. Germline CDR1 and CDR2: SGHRS and YFSETQ. The TCR sequence derives from a woman aged 50 to 65 who had recovered from COVID-19. What was sequenced was PBMCs or T cells enriched from blood (not recorded which). The V call is TRBV5-1, the J call TRBJ2-1; 13 nucleotides line up with TRBD2. CDR3 in amino acids: CASSSGTSGTMQFF. The CDR3 DNA reads TGCGCCAGCAGCTCCGGGACTAGCGGGACTATGCAGTTCTTC.